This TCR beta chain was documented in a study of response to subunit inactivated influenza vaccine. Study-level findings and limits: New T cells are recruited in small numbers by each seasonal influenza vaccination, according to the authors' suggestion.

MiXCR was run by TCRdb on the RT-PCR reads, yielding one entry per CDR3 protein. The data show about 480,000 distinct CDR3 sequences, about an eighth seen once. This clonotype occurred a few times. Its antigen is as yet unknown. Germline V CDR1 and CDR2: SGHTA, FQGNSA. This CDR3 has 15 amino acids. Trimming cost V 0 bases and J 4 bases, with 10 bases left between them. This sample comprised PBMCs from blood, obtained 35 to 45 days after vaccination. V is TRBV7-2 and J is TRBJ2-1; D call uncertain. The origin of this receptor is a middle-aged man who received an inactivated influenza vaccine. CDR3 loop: CASSLAYGIYNEQFF. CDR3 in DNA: TGTGCCAGCAGCTTAGCGTACGGAATTTACAATGAGCAGTTCTTC.